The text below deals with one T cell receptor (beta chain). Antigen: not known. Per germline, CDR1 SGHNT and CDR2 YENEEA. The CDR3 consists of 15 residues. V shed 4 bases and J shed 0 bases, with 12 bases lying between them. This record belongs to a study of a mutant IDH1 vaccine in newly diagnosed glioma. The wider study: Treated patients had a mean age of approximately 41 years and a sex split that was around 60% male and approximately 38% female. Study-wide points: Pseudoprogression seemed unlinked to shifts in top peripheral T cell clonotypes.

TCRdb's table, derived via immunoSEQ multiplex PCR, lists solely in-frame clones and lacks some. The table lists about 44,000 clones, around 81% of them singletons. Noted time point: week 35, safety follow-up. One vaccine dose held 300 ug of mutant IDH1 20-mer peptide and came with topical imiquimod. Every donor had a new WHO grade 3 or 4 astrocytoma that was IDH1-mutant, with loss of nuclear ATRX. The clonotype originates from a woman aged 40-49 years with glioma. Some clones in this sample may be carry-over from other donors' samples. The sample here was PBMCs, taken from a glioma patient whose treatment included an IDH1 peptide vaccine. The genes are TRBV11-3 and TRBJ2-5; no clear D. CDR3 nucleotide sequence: TGTGCCAGCAGCTCAGGAATGGGGAACCAAGAGACCCAGTACTTC. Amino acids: CASSSGMGNQETQYF. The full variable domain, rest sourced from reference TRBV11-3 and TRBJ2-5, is EAGVVQSPRYKIIEKKQPVAFWCNPISGHNTLYWYLQNLGQGPELLIRYENEEAVDDSQLPKDRFSAERLKGVDSTLKIQPAELGDSAVYLCASSSGMGNQETQYFGPGTRLLVL.